The subject of this entry is one T cell receptor beta chain. The data were taken from a study of control samples from healthy donors and cancer patients. Measured with immunoSEQ multiplex PCR; TCRdb has only the in-frame clones, and not every one. Of approximately 130,000 clones listed, around 92% are singletons. The CDR3 is 13 residues long. The V gene lost 5 bases and the J gene lost 6 bases, with 14 bases spanning the gap. In germline, CDR1 is SGHAT, CDR2 FQNNGV. The source is a man in his fifties in good health. The chain links TRBV11-2 to TRBJ2-7, with D possibly matching TRBD1 (6 bases). The sequenced sample was blood. CDR3 protein: CASSPDRSSEQYF. The CDR3 region has the DNA TGTGCCAGCAGCCCTGACAGGAGCTCCGAGCAGTACTTC.